Below, 21 T cell receptor beta chains from the same sample are listed, as sequenced in a study of blood T cell repertoires in COVID-19. The method was immunoSEQ multiplex PCR; TCRdb's version includes in-frame clones alone and lacks a portion of them. The sample consists of about 59,000 clones, about four fifths of them appearing once. The sample was peripheral blood. These receptors all come from a woman of 80 years or more with acute or convalescent COVID-19.

The J gene is TRBJ1-6, the V gene TRBV30, with 7 bases that match TRBD1. This CDR3 contains 15 residues. The junction had 10 bases not matched to a gene; V was cut back by 3 bases and J by 8 bases. Germline assignment: CDR1 GTSNPN and CDR2 SVGIG (reference sequence). As DNA, the CDR3 is TGTGCCTGGAGCCTGAACAGGGGAAAAGATTCACCCCTCCACTTT. Encoded protein: CAWSLNRGKDSPLHF.

The V and J genes are TRBV5-1 and TRBJ2-2, with a possible D match to TRBD1 (6 bases). This CDR3 is 14 amino acids long. Germline CDR1 SGHRS, CDR2 YFSETQ. The ends were cut back, 7 bases at V and 4 bases at J, with 14 bases in the middle. The CDR3 protein is CASLGAGPTGELFF. CDR3 sequence (DNA): TGCGCCAGCCTGGGGGCAGGTCCCACCGGGGAGCTGTTTTTT. Full variable domain (outside the CDR3, taken from reference TRBV5-1 and TRBJ2-2): KAGVTQTPRYLIKTRGQQVTLSCSPISGHRSVSWYQQTPGQGLQFLFEYFSETQRNKGNFPGRFSGRQFSNSRSEMNVSTLELGDSALYLCASLGAGPTGELFFGEGSRLTVL.

This clone showed up just a few times. Here the CDR3 reads CASSLAGPQETQYF. The CDR3 DNA follows: TGTGCCAGCAGCTTAGCGGGCCCCCAAGAGACCCAGTACTTC. This chain connects TRBV7-2 to TRBJ2-5; D uncertain. Trimming took off 0 bases at V and 1 base at J, with 6 bases between the two ends. This CDR3 region has 14 residues. Germline-derived CDR1 and CDR2 are SGHTA and FQGNSA.

The rearrangement uses TRBV11-3 and TRBJ2-6; D is undetermined. The germline V and J ends were trimmed by 1 base and 1 base, with 5 bases remaining between them. The CDR3 loop spans 15 amino acids. The V gene's germline CDR1 is SGHNT and CDR2 YENEEA. CDR3 sequence (DNA): TGTGCCAGCAGCTTAGGGCCTTCTGGGGCCAACGTCCTGACTTTC. This codes for CASSLGPSGANVLTF.

The rearrangement joins TRBV18 to TRBJ2-3, with D uncertain. Germline lookup yields CDR1 KGHSH and CDR2 LQKENI. The CDR3 runs to 15 residues. V lost 3 bases, J lost 2 bases, and 12 bases lay in between. For the CDR3, the DNA is TGTGCCAGCTCACCCTTAGAAAGATCCACAGATACGCAGTATTTT. Translated: CASSPLERSTDTQYF.

The gene calls are TRBV5-1 and TRBJ1-1; D unclear. CDR3 length: 13 residues. Trimming cost V 2 bases and J 1 base, with 6 bases left between them. CDR1 and CDR2 (germline): SGHRS, YFSETQ. Here the CDR3 DNA reads TGCGCCAGCAGCTTTACAGCGAACACTGAAGCTTTCTTT. Encoded protein: CASSFTANTEAFF.

The V gene is TRBV19, the J gene TRBJ1-5, with a tentative D call TRBD1 (6 bases). Trimming cost V 6 bases and J 2 bases, with 14 bases left between them. The germline V gene encodes CDR1 LNHDA and CDR2 SQIVND (reference sequence). The CDR3 contains 15 residues. This CDR3 reads CASSSLTGGNQPQHF. Written as DNA, the CDR3 is TGTGCCAGTAGCTCATTGACAGGAGGCAATCAGCCCCAGCATTTT. Full variable domain (rest looked up from reference TRBV19 and TRBJ1-5): DGGITQSPKYLFRKEGQNVTLSCEQNLNHDAMYWYRQDPGQGLRLIYYSQIVNDFQKGDIAEGYSVSREKKESFPLTVTSAQKNPTAFYLCASSSLTGGNQPQHFGDGTRLSIL.

V is TRBV9 and J is TRBJ1-2; D possibly corresponds to TRBD1 (6 bases). CDR1 and CDR2 (germline): SGDLS, YYNGEE. Trimming took off 3 bases at V and 3 bases at J, with 18 bases between the two ends. This CDR3 is 16 amino acids long. The CDR3 DNA sequence: TGTGCCAGCAGCGAGCCCCAAGGGGGGGTCGACTATGGCTACACCTTC. Its translation: CASSEPQGGVDYGYTF.

CDR3 sequence: CASSGLGYNEQFF. The CDR3, as DNA: TGTGCCAGCAGTGGACTAGGTTACAATGAGCAGTTCTTC. The chain recombines TRBV27 with TRBJ2-1; 7 bases align to TRBD2. The CDR3 totals 13 residues. Germline CDR1 MNHEY, CDR2 SMNVEV (reference sequence). J lost 4 bases, V lost 5 bases, and 2 bases had no gene match.

The chain combines TRBV28 with TRBJ2-3, with 14 bases identical to TRBD2. Per germline, CDR1 MDHEN and CDR2 SYDVKM. This CDR3 contains 16 residues. V was clipped by 3 bases and J by 3 bases; unmatched bases: 2. This CDR3 reads CASSLTSGRATDTQYF. The CDR3 bases are TGTGCCAGCAGTTTGACTAGCGGGAGGGCTACAGATACGCAGTATTTT.

The rearrangement uses TRBV5-1 and TRBJ2-3; 7 bases align to TRBD2. Per the germline V gene, CDR1 is SGHRS and CDR2 is YFSETQ. The CDR3 loop spans 16 amino acids. V lost 2 bases, J lost 2 bases, and 8 bases stayed unmatched. The CDR3 DNA reads as TGCGCCAGCAGCTTAGCTAGCGGTACATCCACAGATACGCAGTATTTT. Protein product: CASSLASGTSTDTQYF.

The rearrangement uses TRBV27 and TRBJ2-1; TRBD2 matches at 8 bases. The CDR3 runs 15 residues. CDR1 and CDR2 (germline): MNHEY, SMNVEV (reference sequence). V dropped 5 bases and J dropped 3; count of bases not matched to a gene: 6. The CDR3 loop is CASSMIAGIYNEQFF. The CDR3, as DNA: TGTGCCAGCAGTATGATAGCGGGAATCTACAATGAGCAGTTCTTC.

The chain employs TRBV10-1 and TRBJ2-1, with 11 bases matching TRBD1. Germline V gene sequence: CDR1 WNHNN, CDR2 SYGVQD (reference sequence). With 7 bases clipped from V and 3 bases from J, the junction kept 11 bases outside the gene matches. This CDR3 has 17 residues. CDR3 DNA: TGCGCCAGCACTAGTTTCCGGACAGGGGGCTGCTACAATGAGCAGTTCTTC. Amino acids: CASTSFRTGGCYNEQFF.

The rearrangement links TRBV2 to TRBJ2-5, with TRBD2 identical over 8 bases. Germline V lookup: CDR1 SNHLY, CDR2 FYNNEI. V lost 8 bases, J lost 3 bases, and 5 bases stayed unmatched. The CDR3 loop spans 13 amino acids. CDR3: CASCPGGEETQYF. The CDR3 coding sequence is TGTGCCAGCTGCCCCGGGGGGGAAGAGACCCAGTACTTC.

The CDR3, as DNA: TGTGCCAGCAGTCCACTGGACAGGCACCAAGAGACCCAGTACTTC. Amino acids: CASSPLDRHQETQYF. The chain has TRBV6-6 and TRBJ2-5; 7 nucleotides align to TRBD1. This CDR3 has 15 residues. CDR1 MNHNY and CDR2 SVGAGI come from the germline V gene (reference sequence). The ends lost 5 bases at V and 0 bases at J; junction bases unmatched: 6.

The genes are TRBV19 and TRBJ1-2; TRBD1 might be the D (5 bases). Germline-derived CDR1 and CDR2 are LNHDA and SQIVND (reference sequence). With 5 bases removed from V and 4 bases from J, the gap between germline ends came to 11 bases. The CDR3 has 13 residues. In nucleotides, the CDR3 is TGTGCCAGTAGTCCCGGGGGGTCCTATGGCTACACCTTC. It codes for CASSPGGSYGYTF.

The rearrangement joins TRBV21-1 to TRBJ2-7; the table assigns TRBD1, which was not confirmed against the DNA. TRBV21-1 has pseudogene status. The CDR3 runs to 16 residues. The CDR3 protein is CASTAEKTGGPYEQYF. In DNA, the CDR3 is TGTGCCAGCACCGCAGAAAAGACAGGGGGCCCCTACGAGCAGTACTTC.

The chain combines TRBV6-5 with TRBJ1-5; D ambiguous. CDR3 size: 14 residues. CDR1 is MNHEY and CDR2 is SVGAGI in the germline V gene. Trimming stripped 5 bases from V and 3 bases from J, with 11 bases between. In DNA, the CDR3 is TGTGCCAGCAGTCCTAGACGGCACAATCAGCCCCAGCATTTT. It codes for CASSPRRHNQPQHF.

The chain joins TRBV9 to TRBJ1-1; no reliable D call. This CDR3 is 13 amino acids long. Trimming removed 10 bases at V and 1 base at J, with 14 bases between. CDR1 is SGDLS and CDR2 is YYNGEE in the germline V gene. CDR3 in DNA: TGTGCCGTATTCCGGGTCCAGAACACTGAAGCTTTCTTT. Its translation: CAVFRVQNTEAFF.

The rearrangement links TRBV18 to TRBJ1-4; possible D gene TRBD1, 6 bases. The CDR3 has 15 amino acids. V was clipped by 3 bases and J by 6 bases, with 14 bases between them. Germline V gene data show CDR1 as KGHSH and CDR2 as LQKENI. The CDR3 sequence: CASSPRAGDDEKLFF. CDR3 DNA: TGTGCCAGCTCACCCCGGGCAGGGGATGATGAAAAACTGTTTTTT.

The chain carries TRBV6-5 and TRBJ1-2, with 7 positions matching TRBD1. Losses at the gene ends were 5 bases for V and 8 bases for J; bases not matched to a gene: 8. CDR3 size: 13 residues. Per germline, CDR1 MNHEY and CDR2 SVGAGI. CDR3 nucleotides: TGTGCCAGCAGTAGCCGGACAGGAGAAGGCTACACCTTC. Translated: CASSSRTGEGYTF.